This TCR beta chain emerged from a study of CD8+ T cells in alopecia areata. Findings and caveats of the study: Resident alphabeta T cells of normal skin are also sequenced in scalp samples. Patients shared TCRs less clearly than mice did, possibly for HLA-related reasons. Across lesional scalp, and particularly alopecia totalis/universalis, clonality surpassed that of normal scalp.

Using a FACSAria, the CD4+ and CD8+ T cells were sorted from the PBMCs. Following RNA extraction, reverse transcription yielded cDNA that acted as the sequencing template. The protocol was immunoSEQ multiplex PCR, while the TCRdb copy is restricted to in-frame clones and leaves out a portion. The table records 200,000 to 250,000 clones, around 50% of them present only once. In germline, CDR1 is PRHDT, CDR2 FYEKMQ (reference sequence). V was shortened by 4 bases and J by 4 bases, with 7 bases between the two germline ends. The CDR3 sequence is 13 residues long. Notes on this clone: Its antigen remains unknown.

The sequenced sample consisted of CD8+ T cells sorted from blood. J is TRBJ2-2 and V is TRBV13; no reliable D call. The clonotype originates from a human donor in good health. CDR3 in amino acids: CASSYLSTGELFF. CDR3 in DNA: TGTGCCAGCAGCTACCTTTCCACCGGGGAGCTGTTTTTT.